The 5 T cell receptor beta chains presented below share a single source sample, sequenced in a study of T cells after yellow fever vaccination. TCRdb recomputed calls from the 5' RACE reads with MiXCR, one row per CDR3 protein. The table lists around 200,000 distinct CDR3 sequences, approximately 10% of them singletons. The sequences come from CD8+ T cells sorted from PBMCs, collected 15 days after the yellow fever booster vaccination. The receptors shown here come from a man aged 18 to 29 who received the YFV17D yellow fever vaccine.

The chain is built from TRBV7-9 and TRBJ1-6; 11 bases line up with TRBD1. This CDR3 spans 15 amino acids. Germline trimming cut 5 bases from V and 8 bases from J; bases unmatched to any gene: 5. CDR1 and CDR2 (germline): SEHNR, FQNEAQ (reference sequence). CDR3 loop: CASSPDRGLDSPLHF. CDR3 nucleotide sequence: TGTGCCAGCAGCCCGGACAGGGGGCTTGATTCACCCCTCCACTTT.

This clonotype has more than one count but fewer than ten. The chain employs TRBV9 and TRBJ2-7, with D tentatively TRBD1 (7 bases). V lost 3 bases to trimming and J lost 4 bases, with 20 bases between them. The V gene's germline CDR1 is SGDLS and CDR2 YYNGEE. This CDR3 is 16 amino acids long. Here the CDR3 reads CASSAPGGLAVYEQYV. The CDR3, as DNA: TGTGCCAGCAGCGCTCCAGGGGGGCTGGCCGTGTACGAGCAGTACGTC.

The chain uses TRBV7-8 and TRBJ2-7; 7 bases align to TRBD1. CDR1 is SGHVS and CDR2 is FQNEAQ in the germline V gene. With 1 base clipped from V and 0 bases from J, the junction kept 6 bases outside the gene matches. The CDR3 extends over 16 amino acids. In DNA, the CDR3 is TGTGCCAGCAGCTTAGACGGGACAGCATACTCCTACGAGCAGTACTTC. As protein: CASSLDGTAYSYEQYF.

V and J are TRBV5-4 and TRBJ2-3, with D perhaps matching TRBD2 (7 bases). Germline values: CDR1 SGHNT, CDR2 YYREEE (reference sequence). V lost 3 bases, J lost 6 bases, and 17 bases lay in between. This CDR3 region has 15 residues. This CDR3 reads CASSWGGPMADTQYF. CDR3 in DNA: TGTGCCAGCAGCTGGGGGGGCCCCATGGCTGATACGCAGTATTTT.

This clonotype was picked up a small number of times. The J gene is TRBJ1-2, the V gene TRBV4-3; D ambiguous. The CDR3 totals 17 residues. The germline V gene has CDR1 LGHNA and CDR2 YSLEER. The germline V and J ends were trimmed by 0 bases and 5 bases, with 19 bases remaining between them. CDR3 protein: CASSQDLATRAVYGYTF. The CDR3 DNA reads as TGCGCCAGCAGCCAAGATCTCGCAACCCGGGCAGTATATGGCTACACCTTC.